This record concerns one T cell receptor beta chain sequence. These data originate in a study of CD8 T cells in Susac syndrome. After extraction with the RNeasy kit, about 0.45 to 1 ug of the RNA was reverse transcribed using random hexamers. Amplification of TCR beta CDR3 used immunoSEQ multiplex PCR across 54 Vbeta and 13 Jbeta. TCRdb reprocessed the immunoSEQ multiplex PCR reads with MiXCR, giving one entry per CDR3 protein. The sample lists approximately 190,000 distinct CDR3 sequences, approximately 96% occurring once. From blood CD8+ and CD4+ T cells, TCR beta sequences were generated. Negative isolation was used for CD8+ and CD4+ T cells, and FACS enrichment was applied to TEMRA cells. Germline loops: CDR1 SGHTA, CDR2 FQGTGA. V lost 5 bases to trimming and J lost 4 bases; unmatched junction nucleotides: 9. This CDR3 has 15 amino acids.

Sequenced: CD4+ T cells from PBMCs. This clonotype was obtained from a human donor with Susac syndrome. The chain employs TRBV7-3 and TRBJ1-1; 8 nucleotides match TRBD1. CDR3 protein: CASSETGVLGTEAFF. The CDR3, as DNA: TGTGCCAGCAGCGAGACAGGGGTTTTGGGCACTGAAGCTTTCTTT.